This entry features one T cell receptor beta chain sequence. These data belong to a study of blood T cell repertoires in COVID-19. About the study: The United States, Italy and Spain were the sources of the acute and convalescent COVID-19 samples. Sources were T cells, B-cell-depleted T cells, or PBMCs; the material itself was cDNA or gDNA.

As processed by the authors: Amplified reference gene primers provided the basis for estimating nucleated cell counts. Only in-frame clones appear in the TCRdb table, and some are missing; sequencing was by immunoSEQ multiplex PCR. The DNA was the basis for D and trimming; V, J and clone size are from that table. This table holds about 120,000 clones, around four fifths found once. The V and J ends lost 3 bases and 3 bases respectively, with 17 bases between them. The CDR3 extends over 16 amino acids. CDR1 is SGHDT, CDR2 YYEEEE, per germline. This TCR derives from a man aged 70-80 years with acute or convalescent COVID-19. This rearrangement joins TRBV5-6 to TRBJ2-3; D is perhaps TRBD2 (5 bases). Sequenced: peripheral blood. The CDR3 nucleotides read TGTGCCAGCAGCTCCGTAGGGAGTTTTGAAACAGATACGCAGTATTTT. It translates to CASSSVGSFETDTQYF.